This T cell receptor (beta chain) was recorded in a study of blood T cells in healthy people across ages. Study findings and constraints: Estimates drawn from one million T cells were deemed to understate diversity.

This clonotype was seen more than once but under ten times. The antigen is undetermined. Then a second PCR, running roughly 6 to 12 cycles, was carried out with a sample-barcoded 5' primer and a J-beta primer mix. TCRdb independently ran MiXCR on the 5' RACE reads; one entry per CDR3 protein. The table shows about 1.5 million distinct CDR3 sequences, with roughly two fifths occurring only once. Sequenced input: blood. The receptor was isolated from a woman between 18 and 29 years old in good health.

CDR3 in DNA: TGTGCCAGCCTCCTAGGGGCGGAGCTGTTTTTT. As protein: CASLLGAELFF. The genes are TRBV2 and TRBJ2-2, with D perhaps matching TRBD1 (5 bases). Per germline, CDR1 SNHLY and CDR2 FYNNEI. The V end was cut by 8 bases, the J end by 10 bases, with 11 bases between. CDR3 length equals 11 residues.